The 16 T cell receptor beta chains given below trace back to one sample, sequenced in a study of blood T cell repertoires in COVID-19. Clones were read by immunoSEQ multiplex PCR, and TCRdb kept only the in-frame ones, dropping some. The table has more than 15,000 clones, more than 75% seen once. The sequencing input was peripheral blood. These TCRs come from a human donor with active COVID-19. The donor label of this sample is uncertain.

J is TRBJ1-1 and V is TRBV7-9; D is ambiguous. Looked up from germline, CDR1 is SEHNR and CDR2 is FQNEAQ (reference sequence). Trimming took 5 bases from V and 0 from J, leaving 13 bases between them. CDR3 size: 15 residues. CDR3 nucleotides: TGTGCCAGCAGCCGGGGTCTGGGGATGAACACTGAAGCTTTCTTT. Its translation is CASSRGLGMNTEAFF.

V is TRBV2 and J is TRBJ1-4; 10 bases are shared with TRBD1. This CDR3 spans 18 amino acids. Trimming removed 7 bases from V and 0 bases from J; junction bases left unmatched: 11. From germline, CDR1 is SNHLY and CDR2 FYNNEI. The chain's CDR3 is CASTGTGALRATNEKLFF. For the CDR3, the DNA is TGTGCCAGCACGGGGACAGGGGCCCTTCGGGCAACTAATGAAAAACTGTTTTTT.

This chain joins TRBV19 and TRBJ2-7; possibly TRBD1 for D (6 bases). The CDR3 consists of 14 residues. Germline CDR1 is LNHDA and CDR2 is SQIVND (reference sequence). Trimming removed 3 bases from V and 4 bases from J, with 13 bases in between. The CDR3 bases are TGTGCCAGTAGTATGGCAGGGGACCGTTACGAGCAGTACTTC. It yields the protein CASSMAGDRYEQYF.

The gene calls are TRBV7-6 and TRBJ2-1; 8 positions agree with TRBD2. CDR1 is SGHVS, CDR2 FNYEAQ, per germline. CDR3 size: 17 residues. With V trimmed by 5 bases and J by 1 base, 10 bases remained unmatched. CDR3 amino acids: CASSPFSSGGSYNEQFF. The DNA of the CDR3 is TGTGCCAGCAGCCCCTTCTCCAGCGGGGGATCCTACAATGAGCAGTTCTTC. The full variable domain, in which reference TRBV7-6 and TRBJ2-1 provide the parts outside the CDR3, is GAGVSQSPRYKVTKRGQDVALRCDPISGHVSLYWYRQALGQGPEFLTYFNYEAQQDKSGLPNDRFSAERPEGSISTLTIQRTEQRDSAMYRCASSPFSSGGSYNEQFFGPGTRLTVL.

The CDR3 protein is CAISEWSLKNIQYF. The CDR3 DNA reads as TGTGCCATCAGTGAGTGGAGCCTCAAAAACATTCAGTACTTC. V and J are TRBV10-3 and TRBJ2-4; D remains unclear. Germline-derived CDR1 and CDR2 are ENHRY and SYGVKD. The CDR3 sequence is 14 residues long. V lost 1 base and J lost 3, with 7 bases in between.

This CDR3 reads CASRSGQGVGPYEQYF. The CDR3 DNA follows: TGCGCCAGCAGGTCCGGACAGGGGGTCGGGCCCTACGAGCAGTACTTC. V and J are TRBV5-1 and TRBJ2-7; 10 nucleotides match TRBD1. The CDR3 totals 16 residues. Losses at the gene ends were 5 bases for V and 2 bases for J; bases not matched to a gene: 10. Germline V gene sequence: CDR1 SGHRS, CDR2 YFSETQ. Full variable domain (outside the CDR3, taken from reference TRBV5-1 and TRBJ2-7): KAGVTQTPRYLIKTRGQQVTLSCSPISGHRSVSWYQQTPGQGLQFLFEYFSETQRNKGNFPGRFSGRQFSNSRSEMNVSTLELGDSALYLCASRSGQGVGPYEQYFGPGTRLTVT.

V gene TRBV5-5 combines with J gene TRBJ1-3, with 9 positions matching TRBD1. Germline V gene sequence: CDR1 SGHKS, CDR2 YYEKEE (reference sequence). Unmatched junction bases numbered 10, after V lost 3 bases and J lost 0 bases. This CDR3 contains 18 residues. CDR3 region: CASSSGRDRAPSGNTIYF. As DNA, the CDR3 is TGTGCCAGCAGCTCCGGGAGGGACAGGGCGCCCTCTGGAAACACCATATATTTT.

This clone appeared once. The V and J genes are TRBV5-1 and TRBJ2-3; 13 bases agree with TRBD2. CDR1 SGHRS and CDR2 YFSETQ come from the germline V gene. The length of the CDR3 is 16 residues. The V and J ends lost 3 bases and 1 base, in that order; junction bases with no gene match: 2. For the CDR3, the DNA is TGCGCCAGCAGCTCTGGGACTAGCGGGGGCACAGATACGCAGTATTTT. Protein product: CASSSGTSGGTDTQYF.

The chain carries TRBV27 and TRBJ1-3; weak D call: TRBD1 (6 bases). The CDR3 has 19 residues. Between the trimmed V and J ends, which lost 0 bases and 0 bases, there was a span of 18 bases. Germline V lookup: CDR1 MNHEY, CDR2 SMNVEV (reference sequence). CDR3 in amino acids: CASSLSSAGALLSGNTIYF. CDR3 coding DNA: TGTGCCAGCAGTTTATCTTCGGCAGGGGCCCTTCTCTCTGGAAACACCATATATTTT.

The V gene is TRBV5-1, the J gene TRBJ2-3; a weak D match, TRBD2 (6 bases). The CDR3 consists of 16 residues. The germline V gene has CDR1 SGHRS and CDR2 YFSETQ. The ends were cut back, 6 bases at V and 4 bases at J, with 21 bases in the middle. The CDR3 sequence is CASTPGWGVGADTQYF. CDR3 in DNA: TGCGCCAGCACCCCGGGGTGGGGGGTCGGCGCAGATACGCAGTATTTT.

The rearrangement joins TRBV11-1 to TRBJ2-5; 9 nucleotides match TRBD2. This CDR3 comprises 15 residues. J gave up 5 bases and V 2 bases, and 6 bases lay outside the gene matches. Germline-derived CDR1 and CDR2 are SGHAT and FQDESV (reference sequence). The DNA for the CDR3 is TGTGCCAGCAGCTTAACGCGGGGGGGCCACGAGACCCAGTACTTC. As protein: CASSLTRGGHETQYF.

The chain joins TRBV9 to TRBJ1-3, with no clear D. The CDR3 has 15 amino acids. V was shortened by 0 bases and J by 4 bases, with 11 bases between the two germline ends. Germline V gene lookup returns CDR1 SGDLS and CDR2 YYNGEE. The CDR3 coding sequence is TGTGCCAGCAGCGTAGGGCTCAGTGAAGGAAACACCATATATTTT. It codes for CASSVGLSEGNTIYF.

This chain uses TRBV6-2 or TRBV6-3 with TRBJ2-3; 16 bases fit TRBD2. This CDR3 has 16 residues. CDR1 MNHEY and CDR2 SVGEGT come from the germline V gene. Trimming removed 6 bases from V and 8 bases from J; junction bases left unmatched: 8. CDR3 amino acids: CASSLGLAGGLSTQYF. DNA for the CDR3: TGTGCCAGCAGCTTGGGACTAGCGGGGGGGCTATCTACGCAGTATTTT.

The chain employs TRBV6-2 or TRBV6-3 and TRBJ2-3; possible D gene TRBD2, 6 bases. Germline V gives CDR1 MNHEY, CDR2 SVGEGT. V was shortened by 6 bases and J by 2 bases, with 21 bases between the two germline ends. CDR3 length equals 17 residues. The CDR3 coding sequence is TGTGCCAGCAGCCCCGGCTGGAGGGGAGGAGCCACAGATACGCAGTATTTT. It codes for CASSPGWRGGATDTQYF.

V is TRBV4-1 and J is TRBJ2-1; D possibly corresponds to TRBD2 (6 bases). The CDR3 sequence is 13 residues long. V was pared by 6 bases and J by 8 bases, with 14 bases between. Per the germline V gene, CDR1 is MGHRA and CDR2 is YSYEKL. This CDR3 is CASRGLEGDEQFF. DNA of the CDR3: TGCGCCAGCAGGGGGTTGGAGGGCGATGAGCAGTTCTTC.

The chain has TRBV7-9 and TRBJ1-1; D gene unclear. V dropped 1 base and J dropped 7 bases, with 7 bases sitting between them. The germline CDR1 and CDR2 sequences are SEHNR and FQNEAQ (reference sequence). This CDR3 has 12 amino acids. CDR3 sequence: CASSLGPGEAFF. The CDR3 DNA sequence: TGTGCCAGCAGCTTAGGCCCCGGTGAAGCTTTCTTT.